One sample yielded the 13 T cell receptor beta chains listed below, sequenced in a study of regulatory T cells in long-lasting Graves disease. As to time point: newly diagnosed GD, antithyroid drugs for less than 3 months. From PBMCs, RNA was extracted and then used to make the TCR library. Combining iRepertoire HTBI primers with Arm-PCR of CDR3 regions, the authors built TCR beta libraries. TCRdb itself ran the multiplex PCR reads through MiXCR, one entry per CDR3 protein. The data contain approximately 300,000 distinct CDR3 sequences, 15% to 20% of them singletons. The material sequenced was peripheral blood mononuclear cells (PBMCs), taken at new diagnosis, from a patient treated with antithyroid drugs. Receptors were obtained from a female donor with Graves disease.

This clonotype has ten or more counts. This chain joins TRBV12-5 and TRBJ2-1; 11 nucleotides line up with TRBD2. Looked up from germline, CDR1 is LGHNT and CDR2 is FRNRAP. The CDR3 spans 15 residues. The J segment lost 4 bases and the V segment lost 8 bases, leaving 7 bases of the junction unmatched. CDR3 in amino acids: CASRLGTSGYNEQFF. CDR3 nucleotide sequence: TGTGCTAGTAGACTCGGGACTAGCGGATACAATGAGCAGTTCTTC.

In DNA, the CDR3 is TGCAGTGCTGGCCGGGGGGAGGGCTATGGCTACACCTTC. Translation gives CSAGRGEGYGYTF. V usage is TRBV20-1 and J usage is TRBJ1-2; perhaps TRBD1 as D (5 bases). The CDR3 length is 13 residues. The germline CDR1 and CDR2 sequences are DFQATT and SNEGSKA (reference sequence). V gave up 5 bases and J gave up 4 bases, with 14 bases separating them.

This clonotype occurred many times. The chain carries TRBV28 and TRBJ1-1; D not resolved. The CDR3 sequence is 14 residues long. V lost 7 bases and J lost 4, with 16 bases in between. Germline V gene lookup returns CDR1 MDHEN and CDR2 SYDVKM. The DNA for the CDR3 is TGTGCCAGCAAAGAAACGGTAGTCTTCACTGAAGCTTTCTTT. This encodes CASKETVVFTEAFF.

This clonotype was seen at least ten times. The chain uses TRBV5-1 and TRBJ2-1; the match to TRBD2 covers 13 bases. The trim removed 3 bases at V and 3 bases at J, leaving 6 bases unmatched. The CDR3 has 17 amino acids. The V gene's germline CDR1 is SGHRS and CDR2 YFSETQ. The CDR3 region has the DNA TGCGCCAGCAGCTCTGGACTAGCGGGAGTCAACTACAATGAGCAGTTCTTC. Protein product: CASSSGLAGVNYNEQFF. Drawing the rest from reference TRBV5-1 and TRBJ2-1, the complete variable domain is KAGVTQTPRYLIKTRGQQVTLSCSPISGHRSVSWYQQTPGQGLQFLFEYFSETQRNKGNFPGRFSGRQFSNSRSEMNVSTLELGDSALYLCASSSGLAGVNYNEQFFGPGTRLTVL.

The table lists this clonotype with many counts. The chain employs TRBV28 and TRBJ2-5, with 9 bases fitting TRBD2. This CDR3 has 14 amino acids. The V gene end was trimmed by 3 bases and the J gene end by 6 bases; junction bases not matched to a gene: 5. Germline V gene sequence: CDR1 MDHEN, CDR2 SYDVKM. In DNA, the CDR3 is TGTGCCAGCAGTTTTGGGCGGGAGGGCAAGACCCAGTACTTC. Residues: CASSFGREGKTQYF.

This clonotype was found many times. V is TRBV5-1 and J is TRBJ2-3, with a weak D call TRBD1 (6 bases). Germline V gene sequence: CDR1 SGHRS, CDR2 YFSETQ. V was shortened by 0 bases and J by 4 bases, with 15 bases between the two germline ends. This CDR3 spans 16 amino acids. CDR3 nucleotides: TGCGCCAGCAGCTTGGAGGGCACAGGGTTCCCAGATACGCAGTATTTT. It encodes CASSLEGTGFPDTQYF.

The rearrangement joins TRBV12-3 or TRBV12-4 to TRBJ1-5, with 10 bases that match TRBD1. The ends lost 3 bases at V and 6 bases at J; junction bases unmatched: 5. The CDR3 spans 15 residues. CDR3 protein: CASSFQTGGGQPQHF. The CDR3 region has the DNA TGTGCCAGCAGTTTCCAGACAGGGGGCGGTCAGCCCCAGCATTTT.

This clonotype was seen repeatedly, ten times or more. The gene calls are TRBV5-6 and TRBJ2-5; 7 nucleotides agree with TRBD1. The germline CDR1 and CDR2 sequences are SGHDT and YYEEEE. This CDR3 comprises 14 residues. V lost 3 bases to trimming and J lost 9 bases; unmatched junction nucleotides: 11. The CDR3 loop reads CASSSGTATLPQYF. CDR3 nucleotide sequence: TGTGCCAGCAGCTCCGGGACAGCTACCTTGCCCCAGTACTTC.

Ten or more counts support this clonotype. The V and J genes are TRBV12-3 or TRBV12-4 and TRBJ2-3; D is unclear. Trimming took 3 bases from V and 6 from J, leaving 13 bases between them. This CDR3 is 14 amino acids long. The CDR3 region has the DNA TGTGCCAGCAGTTTTGGGCCTCTCAGCGATACGCAGTATTTT. Encoded protein: CASSFGPLSDTQYF.

The chain combines TRBV12-5 with TRBJ1-2; 7 nucleotides align to TRBD1. The junction had 1 base not matched to a gene; V was cut back by 3 bases and J by 3 bases. Germline CDR1 reads LGHNT; CDR2 reads FRNRAP. The CDR3 loop spans 13 amino acids. This CDR3 is CASGLQGYYGYTF. The CDR3 DNA sequence: TGTGCTAGTGGTTTACAGGGGTACTATGGCTACACCTTC.

This clonotype was seen repeatedly, ten times or more. The chain combines TRBV4-2 with TRBJ2-7, with 7 bases lining up with TRBD1. Losses at the gene ends were 4 bases for V and 2 bases for J; bases not matched to a gene: 8. This CDR3 comprises 15 residues. CDR1 LGHNA and CDR2 YNFKEQ come from the germline V gene. The CDR3: CASSPIRDRAYEQYF. The CDR3 bases are TGTGCCAGCAGCCCCATCCGGGACAGAGCCTACGAGCAGTACTTC.

As concerns this clonotype: It is likely a read error: a sequence one base away is far more abundant. The J gene is TRBJ2-7, the V gene TRBV2; possibly TRBD2 for D (5 bases). V dropped 5 bases and J dropped 0 bases, with 17 bases sitting between them. There are 16 residues in the CDR3. In germline, CDR1 is SNHLY, CDR2 FYNNEI. Written as DNA, the CDR3 is TGTGCCAGCAGTCTCACCGGAGCGGTAGGCTCCTACGAGCAGTACTTC. Its translation: CASSLTGAVGSYEQYF. Complete variable domain (other parts from reference TRBV2 and TRBJ2-7): EPEVTQTPSHQVTQMGQEVILRCVPISNHLYFYWYRQILGQKVEFLVSFYNNEISEKSEIFDDQFSVERPDGSNFTLKIRSTKLEDSAMYFCASSLTGAVGSYEQYFGPGTRLTVT.

This clonotype has more than one count but fewer than ten. V and J are TRBV5-1 and TRBJ2-5; D perhaps matches TRBD1 (5 bases). Germline V gene lookup returns CDR1 SGHRS and CDR2 YFSETQ. Trimming took 4 bases from V and 5 from J, leaving 24 bases between them. There are 17 residues in the CDR3. CDR3 loop: CASSTLHGYGSGETQYF. The CDR3 DNA reads as TGCGCCAGCAGCACCCTACATGGTTATGGCTCAGGGGAGACCCAGTACTTC.